These 32 T cell receptor beta chains came from one sample sequenced in a study of T cells in Graves' hyperthyroidism and ophthalmopathy. RNA transcripts provided the source from which TCR beta CDR3 regions were amplified. Researchers ran a first-round RT-PCR on the TCR CDR3 using the HTBI primer set. TCRdb ran MiXCR on the multiplex PCR reads and lists one entry per CDR3 protein. The table has around 560,000 distinct CDR3 sequences, 16% seen once; the top ten hold approximately 18%. The sequenced material came from blood. The receptors come from a woman under 30 with Graves' hyperthyroidism.

This clonotype was detected a few times. The chain links TRBV29-1 to TRBJ1-5, with a tentative D call TRBD1 (6 bases). The CDR3 has 13 residues. Germline V gene sequence: CDR1 SQVTM, CDR2 ANQGSEA. Trimming took 6 bases from V and 9 from J, leaving 18 bases between them. The CDR3 DNA follows: TGCAGCGTCAGACAGGAACCCTTGGCGCCCCAGCATTTT. Its translation: CSVRQEPLAPQHF. Combining the CDR3 with reference TRBV29-1 and TRBJ1-5 gives the whole variable domain SAVISQKPSRDICQRGTSLTIQCQVDSQVTMMFWYRQQPGQSLTLIATANQGSEATYESGFVIDKFPISRPNLTFSTLTVSNMSPEDSSIYLCSVRQEPLAPQHFGDGTRLSIL.

The sample holds many counts of this clonotype. The rearrangement uses TRBV15 and TRBJ1-6; TRBD1 matches 9 bases. Germline V CDR1 and CDR2: LNHNV, YYDKDF (reference sequence). Trimming removed 2 bases from V and 9 bases from J; junction bases left unmatched: 5. This CDR3 contains 15 residues. In DNA, the CDR3 is TGTGCCACCAGCAGATCCGGGACAGGGCTTTCACCCCTCCACTTT. Translation: CATSRSGTGLSPLHF.

This clonotype was seen only a few times. This rearrangement joins TRBV7-2 to TRBJ2-7; 7 nucleotides match TRBD2. The germline CDR1 and CDR2 sequences are SGHTA and FQGNSA. This CDR3 is 14 amino acids long. Unmatched junction bases numbered 5, after V lost 6 bases and J lost 0 bases. DNA for the CDR3: TGTGCCAGCAGTTCAAGCGGGGTCTCCTACGAGCAGTACTTC. It translates to CASSSSGVSYEQYF.

V and J are TRBV20-1 and TRBJ2-1; 7 nucleotides agree with TRBD1. CDR3 length: 15 amino acids. The V segment lost 4 bases and the J segment 2 bases; nucleotides outside the gene matches: 8. Germline-derived CDR1 and CDR2 are DFQATT and SNEGSKA (reference sequence). The CDR3, as DNA: TGCAGTGCTATTTTGACAGGGCGTCCCTACAATGAGCAGTTCTTC. Protein product: CSAILTGRPYNEQFF.

The count of this clonotype is one. The genes are TRBV29-1 and TRBJ2-3, with 8 bases lining up with TRBD2. Germline V gene data show CDR1 as SQVTM and CDR2 as ANQGSEA. The CDR3 sequence is 16 residues long. V gave up 6 bases and J gave up 1 base; unmatched junction bases: 12. This CDR3 reads CSVPPRGGRGTDTQYF. DNA for the CDR3: TGCAGCGTCCCCCCCCGGGGGGGCAGAGGCACAGATACGCAGTATTTT.

The chain employs TRBV11-2 and TRBJ1-1; 7 bases align to TRBD1. The J segment lost 4 bases and the V segment lost 5 bases, leaving 4 bases of the junction unmatched. Germline V lookup: CDR1 SGHAT, CDR2 FQNNGV. The CDR3 runs to 13 residues. CDR3 sequence reads: CASSTTGLTEAFF. In nucleotides, the CDR3 is TGTGCCAGCAGCACGACAGGGCTCACTGAAGCTTTCTTT.

The sample holds a few counts of this clonotype. This sequence joins TRBV9 and TRBJ2-7; D might be TRBD2 (6 bases). V was shortened by 3 bases and J by 0 bases, with 16 bases between the two germline ends. The CDR3 totals 16 residues. CDR1 is SGDLS and CDR2 is YYNGEE in the germline V gene. In DNA, the CDR3 is TGTGCCAGCAGCGCAGGGCCCGGGACTGGCTCCTACGAGCAGTACTTC. This sequence encodes CASSAGPGTGSYEQYF. Drawing the rest from reference TRBV9 and TRBJ2-7, the complete variable domain is DSGVTQTPKHLITATGQRVTLRCSPRSGDLSVYWYQQSLDQGLQFLIQYYNGEERAKGNILERFSAQQFPDLHSELNLSSLELGDSALYFCASSAGPGTGSYEQYFGPGTRLTVT.

The genes are TRBV11-2 and TRBJ2-4; D may correspond to TRBD1 or TRBD2 (5 bases each). The germline CDR1 and CDR2 sequences are SGHAT and FQNNGV. CDR3 length: 17 amino acids. V gave up 5 bases and J gave up 0 bases, with 17 bases separating them. Here the CDR3 DNA reads TGTGCCAGCAGCCCACAGGTCATCGGGATAGCCAAAAACATTCAGTACTTC. Its protein is CASSPQVIGIAKNIQYF. Looking up the rest from reference TRBV11-2 and TRBJ2-4 gives the full variable domain: EAGVAQSPRYKIIEKRQSVAFWCNPISGHATLYWYQQILGQGPKLLIQFQNNGVVDDSQLPKDRFSAERLKGVDSTLKIQPAKLEDSAVYLCASSPQVIGIAKNIQYFGAGTRLSVL.

This clonotype was seen only a few times. The chain is built from TRBV18 and TRBJ2-2, with TRBD1 as a possible D gene (6 bases). From germline, CDR1 is KGHSH and CDR2 LQKENI. This CDR3 comprises 14 residues. Trimming stripped 4 bases from V and 3 bases from J, with 9 bases between. DNA of the CDR3: TGTGCCAGCTCACTGGACAGATACACCGGGGAGCTGTTTTTT. This gives the protein CASSLDRYTGELFF.

In this sample, this clonotype turned up many times. The rearrangement links TRBV30 to TRBJ1-1; 7 bases are a match to TRBD1. V lost 4 bases and J lost 1; bases outside the gene matches: 3. The CDR3 has 13 residues. Germline CDR1 GTSNPN, CDR2 SVGIG (reference sequence). This chain's CDR3 is CAWIGQANTEAFF. The CDR3 DNA reads TGTGCCTGGATTGGACAGGCGAACACTGAAGCTTTCTTT.

The chain has TRBV4-2 and TRBJ2-7; 10 bases are a match to TRBD2. With 0 bases clipped from V and 3 bases from J, the junction kept 5 bases outside the gene matches. This CDR3 spans 16 amino acids. CDR1 and CDR2 (germline): LGHNA, YNFKEQ. The CDR3 region has the DNA TGTGCCAGCAGCCAAGATAGCGGGAGGATTCTCTACGAGCAGTACTTC. Translation: CASSQDSGRILYEQYF.

The V gene is TRBV19, the J gene TRBJ2-5; 8 nucleotides line up with TRBD2. The germline CDR1 and CDR2 sequences are LNHDA and SQIVND (reference sequence). This CDR3 contains 14 residues. Trimming took 5 bases from V and 6 from J; bases not matched to a gene: 8. The CDR3 protein is CASSVPGGGKTQYF. In DNA form, the CDR3 reads TGTGCCAGTAGTGTCCCCGGGGGGGGAAAGACCCAGTACTTC.

A remark on this clonotype: An end of the junction does not agree with germline; a read error may underlie this. V is TRBV5-1 and J is TRBJ2-7; D unclear. CDR1 and CDR2 from the germline V gene are SGHRS and YFSETQ. This CDR3 is built from 11 residues. The CDR3 region has the DNA TGCGCCAGCAGCGACTCCTACGAGCAGTGCTTC. Its translation: CASSDSYEQCF.

About this clonotype: A read error is possible here, since a much larger clone lies one base away. The rearrangement uses TRBV5-6 and TRBJ2-3; the D is unclear. The CDR3 totals 14 residues. Germline assignment: CDR1 SGHDT and CDR2 YYEEEE. CDR3 in amino acids: CVSSFAETTDTQYF. Here the CDR3 DNA reads TGTGTCAGCAGCTTTGCGGAAACCACAGATACGCAGTATTTT.

This chain joins TRBV5-1 and TRBJ1-2; D is possibly TRBD1 (5 bases). The CDR3 spans 16 residues. Germline loops: CDR1 SGHRS, CDR2 YFSETQ. V shed 4 bases and J shed 0 bases, with 16 bases lying between them. This chain's CDR3 is CASSLRDRGTNYGYTF. The DNA of the CDR3 is TGCGCCAGCAGCCTACGGGACCGAGGTACTAACTATGGCTACACCTTC.

This clonotype has a handful of counts. The CDR3 DNA reads TGCAGTGCTAGCCAGGGAGGCCCCTCTGGGGCCAACGTCCTGACTTTC. Translating it yields CSASQGGPSGANVLTF. The chain joins TRBV20-1 to TRBJ2-6, with D maybe TRBD2 (6 bases). CDR1 is DFQATT, CDR2 SNEGSKA, per germline (reference sequence). V was clipped by 3 bases and J by 0 bases, with 12 bases between them. The CDR3 spans 16 residues.

The rearrangement uses TRBV7-2 and TRBJ1-2; 9 bases are shared with TRBD1. Germline lookup yields CDR1 SGHTA and CDR2 FQGNSA. The CDR3 consists of 12 residues. After removal of 4 bases from V and 6 bases from J, the junction contained 0 bases not matched to a gene. In nucleotides, the CDR3 is TGTGCCAGCAGCTACAGGGGGCATGGCTACACCTTC. Translated: CASSYRGHGYTF.

J is TRBJ2-7 and V is TRBV2, with D unresolved. The length of the CDR3 is 11 residues. Germline CDR1 is SNHLY and CDR2 is FYNNEI. V was clipped by 7 bases and J by 2 bases, with 6 bases between them. CDR3 nucleotides: TGTGCCAGCATAAGGGCCTACGAGCAGTACTTC. Amino acid sequence: CASIRAYEQYF.

This clonotype occurred a few times. The V call is TRBV14, the J call TRBJ2-3; either TRBD1 or TRBD2 may supply D (5 bases each). The CDR3 is made up of 15 amino acids. Germline lookup yields CDR1 SGHDN and CDR2 FVKESK. Trimming took 6 bases from V and 0 from J, leaving 13 bases between them. This CDR3 is CASRSVEGSTDTQYF. The CDR3 DNA is TGTGCCAGCAGGTCCGTTGAGGGGAGCACAGATACGCAGTATTTT.

This rearrangement joins TRBV10-2 to TRBJ1-1, with D unclear. The ends were cut back, 4 bases at V and 2 bases at J, with 5 bases in the middle. Germline V lookup: CDR1 WSHSY, CDR2 SAAADI. This CDR3 comprises 12 residues. CDR3 coding DNA: TGCGCCAGCAGTGGCAGTAACACTGAAGCTTTCTTT. It encodes CASSGSNTEAFF.

This clonotype was found many times. The CDR3 nucleotides read TGCAGCGTTGAAGCAGGACAGGGGACTGAAGCTTTCTTT. It is translated as CSVEAGQGTEAFF. The J gene is TRBJ1-1, the V gene TRBV29-1, with 9 positions matching TRBD1. Germline V gene data show CDR1 as SQVTM and CDR2 as ANQGSEA. CDR3 size: 13 residues. After removal of 1 base from V and 5 bases from J, the junction contained 2 bases not matched to a gene.

Only a few counts were recorded for this clonotype. The V gene is TRBV12-3 or TRBV12-4, the J gene TRBJ2-7; D uncertain. The CDR3 is 12 amino acids. V gave up 6 bases and J gave up 3 bases, with 9 bases separating them. As DNA, the CDR3 is TGTGCCAGCAGGCCAGCGTTCTACGAGCAGTACTTC. This translates into CASRPAFYEQYF.

The V call is TRBV20-1, the J call TRBJ2-7; possibly TRBD1 or TRBD2 for D (6 bases each). Germline CDR1 and CDR2: DFQATT and SNEGSKA (reference sequence). The CDR3 runs to 15 residues. The V end lost 3 bases, the J end lost 2 bases, and 17 bases lay between the germline ends. The CDR3 sequence is CSARGEGGLTYEQYF. As DNA, the CDR3 is TGCAGTGCTAGGGGAGAGGGGGGCTTAACCTACGAGCAGTACTTC.

The table lists this clonotype with many counts. J is TRBJ2-5 and V is TRBV7-2; TRBD1 might be the D (5 bases). The V gene lost 1 base and the J gene lost 2 bases, with 11 bases spanning the gap. Germline CDR1 SGHTA, CDR2 FQGNSA. This CDR3 has 15 amino acids. The CDR3 DNA is TGTGCCAGCAGCTTAGGATTAGGGGAACAAGAGACCCAGTACTTC. This codes for CASSLGLGEQETQYF.

This clonotype was found many times. The chain employs TRBV12-3 or TRBV12-4 and TRBJ1-2; a weak D match, TRBD1 (5 bases). The CDR3 is made up of 17 amino acids. The ends were cut back, 5 bases at V and 2 bases at J, with 21 bases in the middle. CDR3 in amino acids: CASSLRDAGFRNYGYTF. The CDR3 nucleotides are TGTGCCAGCAGTCTCCGGGACGCGGGGTTTAGAAACTATGGCTACACCTTC.

This clonotype was seen at least ten times. V usage is TRBV6-1 and J usage is TRBJ2-1, with 8 bases fitting TRBD2. The CDR3 length is 14 residues. The V gene's germline CDR1 is MNHNS and CDR2 SASEGT. This chain's CDR3 is CGHSKRENYNEQFF. DNA for the CDR3: TGTGGACATTCCAAGCGGGAGAACTACAATGAGCAGTTCTTC.

This clonotype was detected only a few times. CDR3 nucleotide sequence: TGCAGTGCTAGAGGGACAGGGTCTAATGAAAAACTGTTTTTT. Amino acid sequence: CSARGTGSNEKLFF. This sequence joins TRBV20-1 and TRBJ1-4, with 8 positions matching TRBD1. The CDR3 length is 14 residues. Germline V CDR1 and CDR2: DFQATT, SNEGSKA (reference sequence). V trimming: 1 base; J trimming: 3 bases; junction bases outside the gene matches: 1.

In its sample, this clonotype was seen many times. This rearrangement joins TRBV20-1 to TRBJ2-7; no clear D. Deletions cut 3 bases from V and 8 bases from J, with 14 bases between. Germline V lookup: CDR1 DFQATT, CDR2 SNEGSKA (reference sequence). The CDR3 spans 12 residues. The CDR3 DNA sequence: TGCAGTGCTAGCGCGACCGACCCACAGCAGTACTTC. Translated: CSASATDPQQYF.

This clonotype was counted at least ten times. This chain connects TRBV28 to TRBJ2-5, with 14 positions matching TRBD2. Germline trimming cut 4 bases from V and 5 bases from J; bases unmatched to any gene: 9. In germline, CDR1 is MDHEN, CDR2 SYDVKM. This CDR3 is built from 17 residues. The chain's CDR3 is CASSWGTSGSTPETQYF. CDR3 nucleotides: TGTGCCAGCAGTTGGGGGACTAGCGGGAGTACACCGGAGACCCAGTACTTC. Full variable domain (outside the CDR3, taken from reference TRBV28 and TRBJ2-5): DVKVTQSSRYLVKRTGEKVFLECVQDMDHENMFWYRQDPGLGLRLIYFSYDVKMKEKGDIPEGYSVSREKKERFSLILESASTNQTSMYLCASSWGTSGSTPETQYFGPGTRLLVL.

The V gene is TRBV5-1, the J gene TRBJ2-7; TRBD2 matches 8 bases. From germline, CDR1 is SGHRS and CDR2 YFSETQ. The CDR3 extends over 14 amino acids. V was clipped by 4 bases and J by 2 bases; unmatched bases: 5. The CDR3: CASSGLSGAYEQYF. The DNA of the CDR3 is TGCGCCAGCAGCGGCCTTAGCGGGGCCTACGAGCAGTACTTC.

This clonotype was counted many times. The chain links TRBV10-2 to TRBJ2-7, with 7 bases identical to TRBD1. Germline V CDR1 and CDR2: WSHSY, SAAADI. The V segment lost 10 bases and the J segment 3 bases; nucleotides outside the gene matches: 6. The CDR3 consists of 12 residues. The CDR3 loop is CATRQGNYEQYF. The CDR3 DNA reads TGCGCCACAAGACAGGGAAACTACGAGCAGTACTTC.

The chain is built from TRBV5-1 and TRBJ2-1; D may match TRBD1 or TRBD2 (5 bases each). The CDR3 extends over 15 amino acids. CDR1 is SGHRS and CDR2 is YFSETQ in the germline V gene. V shed 6 bases and J shed 4 bases, with 17 bases lying between them. The CDR3 DNA follows: TGCGCCAGCAAGATCGGGACGGGAAGATACAATGAGCAGTTCTTC. Protein sequence: CASKIGTGRYNEQFF.